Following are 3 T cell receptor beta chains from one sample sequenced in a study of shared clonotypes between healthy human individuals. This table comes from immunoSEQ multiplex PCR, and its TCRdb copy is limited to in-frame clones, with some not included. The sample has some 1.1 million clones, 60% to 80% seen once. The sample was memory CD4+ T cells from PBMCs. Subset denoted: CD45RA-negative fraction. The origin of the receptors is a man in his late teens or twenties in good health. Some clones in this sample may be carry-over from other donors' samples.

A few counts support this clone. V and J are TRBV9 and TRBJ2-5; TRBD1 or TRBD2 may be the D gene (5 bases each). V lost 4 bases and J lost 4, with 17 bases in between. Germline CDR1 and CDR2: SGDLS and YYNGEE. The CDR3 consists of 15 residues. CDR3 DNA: TGTGCCAGCAGCCCGGGGCCCGACTCCACAGAGACCCAGTACTTC. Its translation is CASSPGPDSTETQYF. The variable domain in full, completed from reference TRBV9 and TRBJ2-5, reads DSGVTQTPKHLITATGQRVTLRCSPRSGDLSVYWYQQSLDQGLQFLIQYYNGEERAKGNILERFSAQQFPDLHSELNLSSLELGDSALYFCASSPGPDSTETQYFGPGTRLLVL.

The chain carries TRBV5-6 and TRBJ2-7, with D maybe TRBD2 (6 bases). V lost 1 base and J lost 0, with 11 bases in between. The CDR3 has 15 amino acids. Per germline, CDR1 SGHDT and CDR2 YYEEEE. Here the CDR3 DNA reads TGTGCCAGCAGCTTGTTGGTGACTAGCTCCTACGAGCAGTACTTC. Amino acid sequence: CASSLLVTSSYEQYF.

CDR3 in amino acids: CASSVGTGSSPLHF. The CDR3 nucleotides are TGTGCCAGCAGCGTAGGGACGGGAAGCTCACCCCTCCACTTT. This rearrangement joins TRBV9 to TRBJ1-6; D is undetermined. CDR1 and CDR2 from the germline V gene are SGDLS and YYNGEE. The CDR3 covers 14 residues. Deletions cut 0 bases from V and 10 bases from J, with 11 bases between.